These 9 T cell receptor beta chains were all obtained from the same sample, sequenced in a study of T cell responses to AZD1222 COVID-19 vaccine. Some clones are missing from TCRdb's copy, which holds only in-frame ones; the method was immunoSEQ multiplex PCR. The sample has about 190,000 clones; about 92% are singletons. The sample was peripheral blood, taken on day 0 of AZD1222 vaccination. The receptors were gathered from an adult in good health.

This clone was found once. The rearrangement joins TRBV7-1 to TRBJ2-4, with a tentative D call TRBD2 (8 bases). Being an ORF, TRBV7-1 has a function that is uncertain. The CDR3 contains 24 residues. V lost 3 bases to trimming and J lost 0 bases, with 36 bases between them. CDR3 residues: CASSSSPGQKVTSGPMVAKNIQYF. CDR3 bases: TGTGCCAGCAGCTCCTCTCCGGGACAGAAAGTAACTAGCGGCCCTATGGTAGCCAAAAACATTCAGTACTTC.

In DNA form, the CDR3 reads TGTGCCAGCAGTTTTGGGGACGGAGGCTACGAGCAGTACTTC. Its translation: CASSFGDGGYEQYF. The V call is TRBV27, the J call TRBJ2-7; D is perhaps TRBD1 or TRBD2 (5 bases each). Trimming removed 3 bases from V and 3 bases from J, with 12 bases in between. Germline values: CDR1 MNHEY, CDR2 SMNVEV (reference sequence). The CDR3 spans 14 residues.

The J gene is TRBJ2-7, the V gene TRBV9; D tentatively fits TRBD1 or TRBD2 (5 bases each). The CDR3 contains 13 residues. Germline V CDR1 and CDR2: SGDLS, YYNGEE. V was clipped by 4 bases and J by 0 bases, with 8 bases between them. The CDR3 protein is CASSRDASYEQYF. In DNA form, the CDR3 reads TGTGCCAGCAGCCGGGACGCCTCCTACGAGCAGTACTTC. Full variable domain (rest looked up from reference TRBV9 and TRBJ2-7): DSGVTQTPKHLITATGQRVTLRCSPRSGDLSVYWYQQSLDQGLQFLIQYYNGEERAKGNILERFSAQQFPDLHSELNLSSLELGDSALYFCASSRDASYEQYFGPGTRLTVT.

This clone occurred once. The V call is TRBV9, the J call TRBJ1-2, with 7 bases matching TRBD1. Trimming cost V 3 bases and J 8 bases; bases outside gene matches: 4. The CDR3 is 12 amino acids. The V gene's germline CDR1 is SGDLS and CDR2 YYNGEE. The CDR3 DNA reads as TGTGCCAGCAGCGGCAGGGGGATAGGCTACACCTTC. Encoded protein: CASSGRGIGYTF. Supplemented by reference TRBV9 and TRBJ1-2, the full variable domain reads DSGVTQTPKHLITATGQRVTLRCSPRSGDLSVYWYQQSLDQGLQFLIQYYNGEERAKGNILERFSAQQFPDLHSELNLSSLELGDSALYFCASSGRGIGYTFGSGTRLTVV.

This chain uses TRBV20-1 with TRBJ2-1; either TRBD1 or TRBD2 may supply D (5 bases each). CDR3 length: 14 amino acids. Trimming removed 3 bases from V and 1 base from J, with 10 bases in between. Germline CDR1 is DFQATT and CDR2 is SNEGSKA (reference sequence). The CDR3 bases are TGCAGTGCTAGTTTGGGGGTGTCCTACAATGAGCAGTTCTTC. It yields the protein CSASLGVSYNEQFF.

The gene calls are TRBV7-2 and TRBJ1-2; D not certain. V was shortened by 5 bases and J by 8 bases, with 15 bases between the two germline ends. The CDR3 has 13 residues. Germline-derived CDR1 and CDR2 are SGHTA and FQGNSA. In DNA, the CDR3 is TGTGCCAGCAGCCGGCAGACTACCTCAGGCTACACCTTC. Protein product: CASSRQTTSGYTF.

This chain joins TRBV3-1 (or the pseudogene TRBV3-2) and TRBJ1-1; tentatively, D is TRBD1 (5 bases). Germline CDR1 is LGHDT and CDR2 is YNNKEL (reference sequence). Trimming stripped 3 bases from V and 6 bases from J, with 11 bases between. The CDR3 is 13 residues long. CDR3 nucleotides: TGTGCCAGCAGCCATCCACGGGGGGCTGAAGCTTTCTTT. It is translated as CASSHPRGAEAFF.

This clone occurred once. The CDR3 sequence: CAISERQTEAFF. The CDR3 region has the DNA TGTGCCATCAGTGAAAGACAGACTGAAGCTTTCTTT. This chain joins TRBV10-3 and TRBJ1-1, with D perhaps TRBD1 (5 bases). Germline V gene data show CDR1 as ENHRY and CDR2 as SYGVKD. This CDR3 contains 12 residues. V shed 3 bases and J shed 5 bases, with 7 bases lying between them.

This clone was detected only once. J is TRBJ2-2 and V is TRBV7-7, with D possibly matching TRBD2 (5 bases). The CDR3 is 15 amino acids. V lost 5 bases and J lost 0, with 10 bases in between. CDR1 and CDR2 from the germline V gene are SSHAT and FNYEAQ (reference sequence). The CDR3 here is CASSAGEANTGELFF. Written as DNA, the CDR3 is TGTGCCAGCAGCGCCGGGGAAGCGAACACCGGGGAGCTGTTTTTT.